The entry below describes one T cell receptor (beta chain). Its antigen is currently unknown. The source of the sample is a study of CD8+ T cells in alopecia areata. Whole-study context: Treated patients swallowed 5 to 10 mg of oral tofacitinib twice daily. Severity in treated patients was scored by percentage of scalp area affected. Overall study findings and caveats: Scalp and blood retained many expanded lesional clones during tofacitinib.

RNA extraction was followed by reverse transcription into cDNA, which acted as the sequencing template. Sequenced by immunoSEQ multiplex PCR; TCRdb stores in-frame clones only, minus some. The data contain roughly 150,000 clones, 50% to 65% of them singletons. CDR1 is SEHNR and CDR2 is FQNEAQ in the germline V gene (reference sequence). The ends lost 5 bases at V and 4 bases at J; junction bases unmatched: 5. The CDR3 totals 14 residues. The treatment is: oral pan-JAK inhibitor, 5-10 mg twice daily. It was from alopecia areata patients that lesional scalp punch biopsies and peripheral blood were collected.

Here the sequenced sample was CD8+ T cells sorted from blood, taken at week 4, from a patient treated with tofacitinib. J is TRBJ2-3 and V is TRBV7-9, with 8 bases that match TRBD1. The sequence came from a human donor with alopecia areata. The CDR3 nucleotides are TGTGCCAGCAGCCCCAGGGGGCCCGCAGATACGCAGTATTTT. Its protein product is CASSPRGPADTQYF. The complete variable domain, with remaining parts taken from reference TRBV7-9 and TRBJ2-3, reads DTGVSQNPRHKITKRGQNVTFRCDPISEHNRLYWYRQTLGQGPEFLTYFQNEAQLEKSRLLSDRFSAERPKGSFSTLEIQRTEQGDSAMYLCASSPRGPADTQYFGPGTRLTVL.